These 6 T cell receptor beta chains were all obtained from the same sample, sequenced in a study of cytomegalovirus exposure and HLA in healthy donors. The PCR employed 60 Vbeta primers together with 13 Jbeta primers. Clones were read by immunoSEQ multiplex PCR, and TCRdb kept only the in-frame ones, dropping some. Of more than 95,000 clones in the sample, around 70% were seen once. Sequencing was done on a sample of PBMCs. Receptors were obtained from a young woman in good health and CMV-seronegative.

The J gene is TRBJ2-7, the V gene TRBV9; TRBD2 matches 11 bases. The junction had 2 bases not matched to a gene; V was cut back by 0 bases and J by 3 bases. Germline CDR1 reads SGDLS; CDR2 reads YYNGEE. The CDR3 length is 15 residues. The CDR3 is CASSVVAGGHYEQYF. CDR3 sequence (DNA): TGTGCCAGCAGCGTAGTAGCGGGGGGGCACTACGAGCAGTACTTC. Together with reference TRBV9 and TRBJ2-7, the CDR3 gives the full variable domain: DSGVTQTPKHLITATGQRVTLRCSPRSGDLSVYWYQQSLDQGLQFLIQYYNGEERAKGNILERFSAQQFPDLHSELNLSSLELGDSALYFCASSVVAGGHYEQYFGPGTRLTVT.

This clone was found a few times. The chain recombines TRBV2 with TRBJ2-4; D gene unclear. The germline CDR1 and CDR2 sequences are SNHLY and FYNNEI. With 9 bases removed from V and 0 bases from J, the gap between germline ends came to 12 bases. CDR3 length: 14 residues. The CDR3 is CARSSDLAKNIQYF. The CDR3 nucleotides are TGTGCCAGGAGCAGCGACCTAGCCAAAAACATTCAGTACTTC.

The rearrangement links TRBV5-6 to TRBJ1-2, with TRBD1 matching over 8 bases. Trimming took 2 bases from V and 7 from J; bases not matched to a gene: 4. The CDR3 is 13 amino acids. Per germline, CDR1 SGHDT and CDR2 YYEEEE. CDR3 nucleotide sequence: TGTGCCAGCAGCTTTCGAGACAGGGGTGGCTACACCTTC. This gives the protein CASSFRDRGGYTF.

V usage is TRBV2 and J usage is TRBJ1-1, with a possible D match to TRBD1 (5 bases). CDR1 is SNHLY and CDR2 is FYNNEI in the germline V gene. Trimming removed 10 bases at V and 2 bases at J, with 14 bases between. This CDR3 contains 13 residues. Written as DNA, the CDR3 is TGTGCCACCACCCAGGGCCTAAACACTGAAGCTTTCTTT. It yields the protein CATTQGLNTEAFF.

This sequence joins TRBV29-1 and TRBJ2-5; TRBD2 might be the D (6 bases). The germline gives CDR1 SQVTM, CDR2 ANQGSEA. Trimming left V 3 bases short and J 5 bases short, with 13 bases between. This CDR3 region has 13 residues. DNA for the CDR3: TGCAGCGTTGACGTTAATGGGGGGGAGACCCAGTACTTC. Protein sequence: CSVDVNGGETQYF.

This chain links TRBV30 with TRBJ1-2; D might be TRBD1 (5 bases). V lost 2 bases to trimming and J lost 7 bases, with 14 bases between them. CDR1 is GTSNPN, CDR2 SVGIG, per germline (reference sequence). The CDR3 is 13 residues long. CDR3 sequence (DNA): TGTGCCTGGAGTTACTTGGGGGGGAGTGGCTACACCTTC. Translation gives CAWSYLGGSGYTF. The full variable domain, its missing parts supplied by reference TRBV30 and TRBJ1-2, is SQTIHQWPATLVQPVGSPLSLECTVEGTSNPNLYWYRQAAGRGLQLLFYSVGIGQISSEVPQNLSASRPQDRQFILSSKKLLLSDSGFYLCAWSYLGGSGYTFGSGTRLTVV.